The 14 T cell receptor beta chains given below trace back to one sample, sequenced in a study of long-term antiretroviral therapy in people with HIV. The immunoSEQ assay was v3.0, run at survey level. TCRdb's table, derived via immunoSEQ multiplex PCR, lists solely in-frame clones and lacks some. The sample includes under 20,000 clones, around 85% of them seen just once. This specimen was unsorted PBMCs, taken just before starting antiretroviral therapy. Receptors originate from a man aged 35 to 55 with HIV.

The chain's CDR3 is CSARTTEQFF. The CDR3, as DNA: TGCAGCGCAAGGACTACTGAGCAGTTCTTC. The rearrangement uses TRBV29-1 and TRBJ2-1; D may be TRBD2 (6 bases). Per the germline V gene, CDR1 is SQVTM and CDR2 is ANQGSEA. Trimming removed 7 bases at V and 9 bases at J, with 10 bases between. The CDR3 runs 10 residues.

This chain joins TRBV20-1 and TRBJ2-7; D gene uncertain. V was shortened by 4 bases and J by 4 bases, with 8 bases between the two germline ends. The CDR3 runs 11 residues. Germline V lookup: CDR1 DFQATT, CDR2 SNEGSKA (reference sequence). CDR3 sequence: CSAIDGYEQYF. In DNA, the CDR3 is TGCAGTGCTATTGACGGGTACGAGCAGTACTTC.

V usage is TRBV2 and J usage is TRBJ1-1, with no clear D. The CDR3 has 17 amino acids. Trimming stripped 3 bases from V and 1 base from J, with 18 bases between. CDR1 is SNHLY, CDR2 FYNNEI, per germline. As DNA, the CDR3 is TGTGCCAGCAGTGATGGAGGGTTGGGCCGTCGGAACACTGAAGCTTTCTTT. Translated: CASSDGGLGRRNTEAFF.

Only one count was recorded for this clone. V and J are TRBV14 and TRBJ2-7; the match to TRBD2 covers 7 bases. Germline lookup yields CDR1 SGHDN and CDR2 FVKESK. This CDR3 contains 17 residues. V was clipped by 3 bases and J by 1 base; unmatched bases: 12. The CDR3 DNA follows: TGTGCCAGCAGCCATCACGGGGGGTCTCCTCTTTCCTACGAGCAGTACTTC. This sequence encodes CASSHHGGSPLSYEQYF.

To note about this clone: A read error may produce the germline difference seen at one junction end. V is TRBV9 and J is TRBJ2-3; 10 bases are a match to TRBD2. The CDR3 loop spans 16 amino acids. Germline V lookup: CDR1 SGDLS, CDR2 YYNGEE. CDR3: CASSVEASGSTGTQYF. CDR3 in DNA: TGTGCCAGCAGCGTAGAGGCTAGCGGGAGTACAGGTACGCAGTATTTT.

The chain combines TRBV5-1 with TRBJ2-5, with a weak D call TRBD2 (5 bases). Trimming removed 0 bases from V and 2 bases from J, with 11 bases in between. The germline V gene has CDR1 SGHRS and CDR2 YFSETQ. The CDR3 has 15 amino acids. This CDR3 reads CASSLVTRPQETQYF. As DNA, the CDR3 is TGCGCCAGCAGCTTGGTTACTAGACCTCAAGAGACCCAGTACTTC.

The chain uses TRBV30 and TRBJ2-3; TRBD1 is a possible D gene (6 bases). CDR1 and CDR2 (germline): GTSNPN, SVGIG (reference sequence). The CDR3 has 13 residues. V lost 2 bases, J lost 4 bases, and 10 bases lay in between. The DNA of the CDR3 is TGTGCCTGGAGTTCACAGGGAGCAGATACGCAGTATTTT. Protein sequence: CAWSSQGADTQYF.

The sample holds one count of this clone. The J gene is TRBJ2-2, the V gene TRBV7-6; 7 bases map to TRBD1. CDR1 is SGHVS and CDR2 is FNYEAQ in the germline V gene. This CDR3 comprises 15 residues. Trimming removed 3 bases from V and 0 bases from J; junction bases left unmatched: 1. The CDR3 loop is CASSLGQSNTGELFF. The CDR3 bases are TGTGCCAGCAGCTTGGGACAGTCGAACACCGGGGAGCTGTTTTTT.

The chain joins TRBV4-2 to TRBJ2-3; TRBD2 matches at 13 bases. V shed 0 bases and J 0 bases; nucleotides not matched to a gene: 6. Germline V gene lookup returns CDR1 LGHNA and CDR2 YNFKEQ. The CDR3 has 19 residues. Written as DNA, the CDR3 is TGTGCCAGCAGCCAAGATTGGACTAGCGGGAGCGCTAGCACAGATACGCAGTATTTT. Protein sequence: CASSQDWTSGSASTDTQYF.

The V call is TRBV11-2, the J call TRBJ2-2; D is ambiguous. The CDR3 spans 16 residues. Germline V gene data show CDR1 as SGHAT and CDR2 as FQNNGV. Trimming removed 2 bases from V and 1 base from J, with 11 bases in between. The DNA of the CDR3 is TGTGCCAGCAGCTTATGGGCTTCGGGGAACACCGGGGAGCTGTTTTTT. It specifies CASSLWASGNTGELFF.

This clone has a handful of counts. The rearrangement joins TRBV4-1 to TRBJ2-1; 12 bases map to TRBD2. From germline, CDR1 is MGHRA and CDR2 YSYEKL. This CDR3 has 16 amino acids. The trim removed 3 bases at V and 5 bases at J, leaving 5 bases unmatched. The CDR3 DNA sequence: TGCGCCAGCAGCCATGAACTAGCGGGAGGAGACAATGAGCAGTTCTTC. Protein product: CASSHELAGGDNEQFF.

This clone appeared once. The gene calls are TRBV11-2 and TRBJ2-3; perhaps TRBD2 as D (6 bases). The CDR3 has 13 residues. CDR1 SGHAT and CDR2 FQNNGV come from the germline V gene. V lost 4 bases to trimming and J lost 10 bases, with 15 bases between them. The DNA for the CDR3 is TGTGCCAGCAGCTCGACAATTCGGGACTCGCAGTATTTT. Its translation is CASSSTIRDSQYF. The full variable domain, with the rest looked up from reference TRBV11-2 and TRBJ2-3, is EAGVAQSPRYKIIEKRQSVAFWCNPISGHATLYWYQQILGQGPKLLIQFQNNGVVDDSQLPKDRFSAERLKGVDSTLKIQPAKLEDSAVYLCASSSTIRDSQYFGPGTRLTVL.

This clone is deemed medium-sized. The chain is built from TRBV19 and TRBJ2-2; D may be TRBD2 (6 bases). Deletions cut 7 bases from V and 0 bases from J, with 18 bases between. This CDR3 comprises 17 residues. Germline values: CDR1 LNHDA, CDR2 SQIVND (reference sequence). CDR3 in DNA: TGTGCCAGTATGGGGGGTTATGGACACACGAACACCGGGGAGCTGTTTTTT. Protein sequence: CASMGGYGHTNTGELFF.

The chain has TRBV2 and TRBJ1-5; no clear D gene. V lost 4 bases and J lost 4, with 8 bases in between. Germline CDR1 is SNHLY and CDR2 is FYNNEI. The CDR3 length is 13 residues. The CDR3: CASSAYPNQPQHF. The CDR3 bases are TGTGCCAGCAGTGCGTACCCTAATCAGCCCCAGCATTTT.